This TCR beta chain was captured by sequencing in a study of vaccination and CD4 T cells after COVID-19. Study information: SARS-CoV-2 had been detected by nasal swab PCR in convalescent patients; about 10 were mild, one severe.

Turning to this clonotype: Its antigen is unknown.

The assay that was used to sequence DNA from cultured CD4+ T cells was the Oncomine TCR Beta short-read assay. Researchers extracted genomic DNA from CD4+ T cells that had been cultured. TCRdb passed the PCR reads through MiXCR, listing each CDR3 protein once. Found here are 12,000 or so distinct CDR3 sequences, approximately 50% of them singletons; the top ten hold more than 25%. Treatment here: approximately nine-day PBMC culture with coronavirus spike peptide pools or control peptides (ViraFEST assay). Per well, approximately 2.1 million PBMCs were cultured in the presence of roughly 10 IU/ml IL-2 and approximately 10 ug/ml peptide pools. Both day 3 and day 7 involved replacing half of the medium with fresh IL-2 medium. V shed 4 bases, J shed 5 bases, and the junction held 5 bases outside the gene matches. This CDR3 region has 15 residues. Germline V CDR1 and CDR2: SGHTA, FQGNSA.

Sequencing was done on a sample of CD4+ T cells from blood, cultured in vitro. The clonotype originates from a human donor who had recovered from COVID-19. This sequence joins TRBV7-2 and TRBJ2-5; 12 positions match TRBD2. Written as DNA, the CDR3 is TGTGCCAGCAGCTCGACTAGCGGGGGATGGGAGACCCAGTACTTC. Translating gives CASSSTSGGWETQYF. Variable domain in full (rest from reference TRBV7-2 and TRBJ2-5): GAGVSQSPSNKVTEKGKDVELRCDPISGHTALYWYRQSLGQGLEFLIYFQGNSAPDKSGLPSDRFSAERTGGSVSTLTIQRTQQEDSAVYLCASSSTSGGWETQYFGPGTRLLVL.